These 15 T cell receptor beta chains were all obtained from the same sample, sequenced in a study of blood T cell repertoires in COVID-19. Repertoires were generated with immunoSEQ multiplex PCR, while TCRdb's copy carries only in-frame clones and drops some. This sample has about 35,000 clones, with about four fifths found just once. Sequencing input: peripheral blood. The receptor set was obtained from a man aged 45-65 years with acute or convalescent COVID-19.

This chain uses TRBV5-6 with TRBJ2-1; 13 nucleotides agree with TRBD2. V lost 3 bases and J lost 5; bases outside the gene matches: 2. CDR3 length equals 15 residues. The germline gives CDR1 SGHDT, CDR2 YYEEEE. Written as DNA, the CDR3 is TGTGCCAGCAGCTCGGGACTAGCGGGGAACAATGAGCAGTTCTTC. Amino acid sequence: CASSSGLAGNNEQFF.

The chain employs TRBV28 and TRBJ2-7, with D perhaps matching TRBD2 (6 bases). This CDR3 region has 18 residues. Trimming stripped 1 base from V and 5 bases from J, with 24 bases between. CDR1 is MDHEN and CDR2 is SYDVKM in the germline V gene. CDR3 coding DNA: TGTGCCAGCAGTTTATATATCCCAGGAGGGGAAGTAGCTGACGAGCAGTACTTC. It translates to CASSLYIPGGEVADEQYF.

The rearrangement links TRBV19 to TRBJ2-3, with 7 positions matching TRBD1. Trimming cost V 5 bases and J 4 bases; bases outside gene matches: 9. CDR1 is LNHDA and CDR2 is SQIVND in the germline V gene (reference sequence). The CDR3 runs 15 residues. The chain's CDR3 is CASSAAPRGPDTQYF. The CDR3 DNA follows: TGTGCCAGTAGTGCAGCTCCTAGGGGGCCAGATACGCAGTATTTT.

The V gene is TRBV18, the J gene TRBJ1-1, with D possibly being TRBD1 (5 bases). The CDR3 sequence is 14 residues long. Germline CDR1 reads KGHSH; CDR2 reads LQKENI. Trimming stripped 3 bases from V and 1 base from J, with 9 bases between. The CDR3, as DNA: TGTGCCAGCTCACCCTCGGGGGAGAACACTGAAGCTTTCTTT. Its protein is CASSPSGENTEAFF. The whole variable domain, filled in from reference TRBV18 and TRBJ1-1, reads NAGVMQNPRHLVRRRGQEARLRCSPMKGHSHVYWYRQLPEEGLKFMVYLQKENIIDESGMPKERFSAEFPKEGPSILRIQQVVRGDSAAYFCASSPSGENTEAFFGQGTRLTVV.

This clone was counted once. This chain links TRBV5-1 with TRBJ2-3; 7 bases line up with TRBD2. There are 14 residues in the CDR3. Per germline, CDR1 SGHRS and CDR2 YFSETQ. V shed 3 bases and J 0 bases; nucleotides not matched to a gene: 1. CDR3 DNA: TGCGCCAGCAGCTGGGGAGGGAGCACAGATACGCAGTATTTT. This gives the protein CASSWGGSTDTQYF.

The rearrangement uses TRBV1 and TRBJ2-7; the D segment call TRBD1 is taken from the table without a DNA check. TRBV1 is an annotated pseudogene. The CDR3 sequence is 17 residues long. CDR3: CTSSHRQKRGLSYEQYF. For the CDR3, the DNA is TGCACCAGCAGCCATAGACAGAAAAGGGGTCTCTCCTACGAGCAGTACTTC.

The V call is TRBV13, the J call TRBJ2-2, with 8 bases aligning to TRBD2. Looked up from germline, CDR1 is PRHDT and CDR2 is FYEKMQ (reference sequence). The CDR3 has 14 amino acids. J was trimmed by 7 bases and V by 3 bases; bases with no gene match: 4. CDR3 in DNA: TGTGCCAGCAGCTTCTGGAGCGGGGGCGGGGAGCTGTTTTTT. Protein sequence: CASSFWSGGGELFF. Complete variable domain (other parts from reference TRBV13 and TRBJ2-2): AAGVIQSPRHLIKEKRETATLKCYPIPRHDTVYWYQQGPGQDPQFLISFYEKMQSDKGSIPDRFSAQQFSDYHSELNMSSLELGDSALYFCASSFWSGGGELFFGEGSRLTVL.

This clone turned up a few times. The V and J genes are TRBV6-5 and TRBJ1-5; 9 bases fit TRBD1. The CDR3 extends over 15 amino acids. Trimming cost V 6 bases and J 1 base; bases outside gene matches: 4. Germline loops: CDR1 MNHEY, CDR2 SVGAGI. CDR3 DNA: TGTGCCAGCAGAGGACAGGGGCCCAGCAATCAGCCCCAGCATTTT. Translated, it gives CASRGQGPSNQPQHF.

The CDR3, as DNA: TGTGCCACCACAGGGGATCGAAATGGCTACACCTTC. Its translation: CATTGDRNGYTF. V is TRBV6-5 and J is TRBJ1-2; TRBD1 matches at 7 bases. CDR1 and CDR2 from the germline V gene are MNHEY and SVGAGI. V lost 10 bases and J lost 6; bases outside the gene matches: 8. The CDR3 covers 12 residues.

This chain uses TRBV6-1 with TRBJ2-7, with TRBD2 matching over 7 bases. The junction had 8 bases not matched to a gene; V was cut back by 0 bases and J by 3 bases. The V gene's germline CDR1 is MNHNS and CDR2 SASEGT. This CDR3 spans 16 amino acids. The CDR3 region has the DNA TGTGCCAGCAGTGAAGCGGAGCGGGGAGGGAGCTACGAGCAGTACTTC. Translated, it gives CASSEAERGGSYEQYF.

In this sample, this clone turned up once. V usage is TRBV2 and J usage is TRBJ2-2; D might be TRBD1 (7 bases). Germline lookup yields CDR1 SNHLY and CDR2 FYNNEI. Trimming stripped 8 bases from V and 8 bases from J, with 15 bases between. The CDR3 covers 13 residues. The DNA of the CDR3 is TGTGCCAGCGACTCAGGGGGGTCGGGGGAGCTGTTTTTT. Translating gives CASDSGGSGELFF.

The V call is TRBV19, the J call TRBJ2-5, with D tentatively TRBD2 (6 bases). The CDR3 consists of 11 residues. V was cut by 3 bases and J by 7 bases, with 6 bases left in between. Per germline, CDR1 LNHDA and CDR2 SQIVND (reference sequence). CDR3 coding DNA: TGTGCCAGTAGTATGGGGGGGACCCAGTACTTC. Encoded protein: CASSMGGTQYF.

The chain is built from TRBV28 and TRBJ2-1, with TRBD2 matching over 14 bases. The germline V gene encodes CDR1 MDHEN and CDR2 SYDVKM. The CDR3 consists of 19 residues. Trimming took 6 bases from V and 5 from J; bases not matched to a gene: 15. DNA of the CDR3: TGTGCCAGCAGCCCCAAGACTAGCGGGAGGGTAAAACTTGACAATGAGCAGTTCTTC. Translation gives CASSPKTSGRVKLDNEQFF.

This rearrangement joins TRBV24-1 to TRBJ2-2, with 8 bases identical to TRBD2. Germline values: CDR1 KGHDR, CDR2 SFDVKD. V lost 2 bases to trimming and J lost 7 bases; unmatched junction nucleotides: 11. The CDR3 runs 17 residues. In nucleotides, the CDR3 is TGTGCCACCAGTGATTCAGCGAGCGGGAGAGGCATCGGGGAGCTGTTTTTT. This translates into CATSDSASGRGIGELFF.

This clone was found a few times. The V gene is TRBV20-1, the J gene TRBJ2-1; D is possibly TRBD2 (5 bases). The CDR3 has 18 amino acids. Looked up from germline, CDR1 is DFQATT and CDR2 is SNEGSKA (reference sequence). The V and J ends lost 3 bases and 1 base respectively, with 22 bases between them. In DNA form, the CDR3 reads TGCAGTGCTAGTCTGGAAAGGGCAGGAGGATGGTCCTACAATGAGCAGTTCTTC. Translated, it gives CSASLERAGGWSYNEQFF.